Listed below are T cell receptor beta chains from one sample, sequenced in a study of blood T cell repertoires in COVID-19. Repertoires were generated with immunoSEQ multiplex PCR, while TCRdb's copy carries only in-frame clones and drops some. The sample lists roughly 250,000 clones; 88% were seen once. Source material: peripheral blood. These receptors came from a middle-aged woman who had recovered from COVID-19. Both conserved end residues are part of each CDR3. D genes are given only for firm matches. Some rows mark clone size as missing; the rest say once, few, many or name a class of expanded clone.

j_gene: TRBJ2-7; v_gene: TRBV4-1; abundance: few; d_gene: .; CDR3aa: CASSQAGFYEQYF; CDR3nt: TGCGCCAGCAGCCAGGCGGGGTTCTACGAGCAGTACTTC
j_gene: TRBJ1-1; v_gene: TRBV5-6; abundance: .; d_gene: .; CDR3aa: CASSFRGSEAFF; CDR3nt: TGTGCCAGCAGCTTTCGGGGGTCTGAAGCTTTCTTT
j_gene: TRBJ2-2; v_gene: TRBV6-5; abundance: .; d_gene: .; CDR3aa: CASRLPRDTGELFF; CDR3nt: TGTGCCAGCAGACTCCCTCGGGATACCGGGGAGCTGTTTTTT
j_gene: TRBJ1-2; v_gene: TRBV30; abundance: .; d_gene: TRBD1; CDR3aa: CAWSVLGDRVDTF; CDR3nt: TGTGCCTGGAGTGTACTGGGGGACAGGGTTGACACCTTC
j_gene: TRBJ2-3; v_gene: TRBV6-5; abundance: .; d_gene: TRBD2; CDR3aa: CASSSRLAGGPDTQYF; CDR3nt: TGTGCCAGCAGTTCACGACTAGCGGGAGGGCCGGATACGCAGTATTTT
j_gene: TRBJ2-7; v_gene: TRBV7-2; abundance: .; d_gene: TRBD2; CDR3aa: CASSLGPLRENEQYF; CDR3nt: TGTGCCAGCAGCTTAGGTCCTTTGCGGGAGAACGAGCAGTACTTC
j_gene: TRBJ1-1; v_gene: TRBV29-1; abundance: .; d_gene: TRBD1; CDR3aa: CSALLSGQAIHEAFF; CDR3nt: TGCAGCGCCCTATTGTCGGGACAGGCGATCCATGAAGCTTTCTTT
j_gene: TRBJ1-5; v_gene: TRBV7-9; abundance: .; d_gene: .; CDR3aa: CASSLGAGKGQPQHF; CDR3nt: TGTGCCAGCAGCTTAGGGGCAGGGAAAGGTCAGCCCCAGCATTTT
j_gene: TRBJ2-1; v_gene: TRBV29-1; abundance: .; d_gene: TRBD2; CDR3aa: CSAASGSNDNEQFF; CDR3nt: TGCAGCGCCGCTAGCGGGAGTAACGACAATGAGCAGTTCTTC
j_gene: TRBJ2-7; v_gene: TRBV5-1; abundance: .; d_gene: TRBD2; CDR3aa: CATSRGGLSEQYF; CDR3nt: TGCGCCACCTCCCGCGGGGGGCTTTCCGAGCAGTACTTC
j_gene: TRBJ2-1; v_gene: TRBV5-4; abundance: .; d_gene: TRBD2; CDR3aa: CASRPPPGTSGHEQFF; CDR3nt: TGTGCCAGCCGACCACCCCCCGGGACTAGCGGGCATGAGCAGTTCTTC
j_gene: TRBJ2-6; v_gene: TRBV24-1; abundance: once; d_gene: TRBD2; CDR3aa: CATSAPRGAGWGANVLTF; CDR3nt: TGTGCCACCAGTGCCCCGCGGGGGGCGGGGTGGGGGGCCAACGTCCTGACTTTC
j_gene: TRBJ2-1; v_gene: TRBV5-4; abundance: .; d_gene: TRBD2; CDR3aa: CASSRRGRESYNEQFF; CDR3nt: TGTGCCAGCAGCCGCCGCGGGCGGGAGTCCTACAATGAGCAGTTCTTC
j_gene: TRBJ1-2; v_gene: TRBV19; abundance: .; d_gene: .; CDR3aa: CASSIGRGSGYGYTF; CDR3nt: TGTGCCAGTAGTATAGGTAGAGGGTCCGGCTATGGCTACACCTTC
j_gene: TRBJ2-5; v_gene: TRBV28; abundance: .; d_gene: TRBD2; CDR3aa: CASSLSFFGGRAPETQYF; CDR3nt: TGTGCCAGCAGTTTATCGTTTTTTGGCGGGAGGGCCCCAGAGACCCAGTACTTC
j_gene: TRBJ2-1; v_gene: TRBV11-2; abundance: once; d_gene: .; CDR3aa: CASSPPGEQFF; CDR3nt: TGTGCCAGCAGCCCACCGGGTGAGCAGTTCTTC
j_gene: TRBJ2-6; v_gene: TRBV5-1; abundance: .; d_gene: TRBD1; CDR3aa: CASETGGSGANVLTF; CDR3nt: TGCGCCAGCGAAACAGGGGGCTCTGGGGCCAACGTCCTGACTTTC
j_gene: TRBJ2-1; v_gene: TRBV24-1; abundance: .; d_gene: .; CDR3aa: CATSDPTSGSYNEQFF; CDR3nt: TGTGCCACCAGTGACCCGACTAGTGGGTCCTACAATGAGCAGTTCTTC
j_gene: TRBJ2-3; v_gene: TRBV11-3; abundance: .; d_gene: .; CDR3aa: CASSLAQGRTDTQYF; CDR3nt: TGTGCCAGCAGCTTAGCGCAGGGGCGAACAGATACGCAGTATTTT
j_gene: TRBJ1-5; v_gene: TRBV7-9; abundance: .; d_gene: TRBD1; CDR3aa: CASSPGTGVRPQHF; CDR3nt: TGTGCCAGCAGCCCAGGGACAGGGGTCCGGCCCCAGCATTTT
j_gene: TRBJ1-1; v_gene: TRBV29-1; abundance: .; d_gene: .; CDR3aa: CSGRGLAGPWNTEAFF; CDR3nt: TGCAGCGGGAGGGGTTTGGCAGGCCCGTGGAACACTGAAGCTTTCTTT
j_gene: TRBJ1-3; v_gene: TRBV2; abundance: .; d_gene: .; CDR3aa: CASNGSPSGNTIYF; CDR3nt: TGTGCCAGCAACGGGAGCCCCTCTGGAAACACCATATATTTT
j_gene: TRBJ1-3; v_gene: TRBV5-1; abundance: .; d_gene: TRBD1; CDR3aa: CASSFAGGASGNTIYF; CDR3nt: TGCGCCAGCAGCTTTGCAGGGGGCGCGTCAGGAAACACCATATATTTT